This TCR beta chain was sequenced during a study of beta chain features in type 1 diabetes. On this clone: What it recognizes is unknown.

In germline, CDR1 is SGDLS, CDR2 YYNGEE. CDR3 size: 15 residues. V was clipped by 4 bases and J by 0 bases, with 14 bases between them. Expressed TCRB transcripts were sequenced because the entire RNA isolate underwent reverse transcription. Read counts averaged approximately 3.6 million for samples of naive, central memory and regulatory T cells. The assay was immunoSEQ multiplex PCR, and TCRdb's table has in-frame clones only and misses some. The sample records around 600,000 clones, around an eighth being singletons. Study-wide points: Type 1 diabetes patients showed a moderate but significant shortening of TCRB CDR3s in all four CD4+ subsets.

This rearrangement joins TRBV9 to TRBJ2-7; no clear D gene. The clonotype originates from a young man with type 1 diabetes. Sequenced material: naive CD4+ T cells from blood. The CDR3 spells CASSTRSASSYEQYF. The CDR3 DNA reads as TGTGCCAGCAGCACTCGGTCGGCCTCCTCCTACGAGCAGTACTTC.